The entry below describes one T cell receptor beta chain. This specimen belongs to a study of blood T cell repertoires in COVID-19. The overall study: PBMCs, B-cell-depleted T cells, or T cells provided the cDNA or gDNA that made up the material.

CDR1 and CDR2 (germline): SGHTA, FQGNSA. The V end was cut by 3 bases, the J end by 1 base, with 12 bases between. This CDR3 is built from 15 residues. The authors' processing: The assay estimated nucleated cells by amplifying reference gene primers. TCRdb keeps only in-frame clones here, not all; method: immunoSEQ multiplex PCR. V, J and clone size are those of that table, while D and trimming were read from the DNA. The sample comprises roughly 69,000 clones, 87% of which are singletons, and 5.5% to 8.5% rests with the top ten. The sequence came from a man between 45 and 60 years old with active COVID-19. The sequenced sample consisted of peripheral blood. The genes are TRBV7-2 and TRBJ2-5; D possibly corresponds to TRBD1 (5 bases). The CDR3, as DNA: TGTGCCAGCAGCTTGAGACAGATCTCCCAAGAGACCCAGTACTTC. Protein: CASSLRQISQETQYF.